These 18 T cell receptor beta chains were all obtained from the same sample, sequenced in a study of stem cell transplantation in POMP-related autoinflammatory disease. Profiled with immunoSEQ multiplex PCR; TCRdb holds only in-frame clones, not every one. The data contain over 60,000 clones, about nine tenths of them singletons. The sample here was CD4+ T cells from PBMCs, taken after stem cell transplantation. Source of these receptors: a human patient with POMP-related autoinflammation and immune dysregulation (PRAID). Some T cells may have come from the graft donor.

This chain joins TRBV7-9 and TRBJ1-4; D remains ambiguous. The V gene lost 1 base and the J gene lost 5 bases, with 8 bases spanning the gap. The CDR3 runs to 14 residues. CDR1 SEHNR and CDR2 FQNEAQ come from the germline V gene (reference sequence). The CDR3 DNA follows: TGTGCCAGCAGCTTAGAGGTTTTAAATGAAAAACTGTTTTTT. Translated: CASSLEVLNEKLFF.

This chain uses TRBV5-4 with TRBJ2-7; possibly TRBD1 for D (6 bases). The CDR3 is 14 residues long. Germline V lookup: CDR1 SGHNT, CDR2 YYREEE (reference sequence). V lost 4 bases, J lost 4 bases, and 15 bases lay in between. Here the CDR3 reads CASSPIDRPYEQYV. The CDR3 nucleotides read TGTGCCAGCAGCCCAATAGACAGGCCTTACGAGCAGTACGTC.

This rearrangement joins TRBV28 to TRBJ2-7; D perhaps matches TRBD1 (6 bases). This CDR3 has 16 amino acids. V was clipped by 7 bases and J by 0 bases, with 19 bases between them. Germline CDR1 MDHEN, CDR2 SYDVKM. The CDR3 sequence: CASTSQGWGSSYEQYV. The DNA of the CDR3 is TGTGCCAGCACCTCGCAGGGGTGGGGAAGCTCCTACGAGCAGTACGTC.

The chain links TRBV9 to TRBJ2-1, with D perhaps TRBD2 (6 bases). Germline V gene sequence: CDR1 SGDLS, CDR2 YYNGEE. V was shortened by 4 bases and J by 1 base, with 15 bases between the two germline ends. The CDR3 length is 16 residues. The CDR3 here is CASSLGVGLSYNEQFF. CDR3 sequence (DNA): TGTGCCAGCAGCCTCGGGGTGGGACTGTCCTACAATGAGCAGTTCTTC.

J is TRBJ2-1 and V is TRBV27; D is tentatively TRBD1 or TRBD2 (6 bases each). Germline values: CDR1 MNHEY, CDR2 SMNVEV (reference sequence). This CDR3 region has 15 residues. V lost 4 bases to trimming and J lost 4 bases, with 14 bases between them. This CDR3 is CASSSPGAGYNEQFF. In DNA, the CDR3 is TGTGCCAGCAGTTCCCCGGGGGCTGGTTACAATGAGCAGTTCTTC.

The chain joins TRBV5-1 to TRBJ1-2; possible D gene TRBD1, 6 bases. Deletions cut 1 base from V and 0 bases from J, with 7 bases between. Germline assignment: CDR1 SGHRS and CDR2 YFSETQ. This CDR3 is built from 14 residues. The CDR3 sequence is CASSLTGSNYGYTF. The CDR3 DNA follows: TGCGCCAGCAGCTTGACAGGGTCTAACTATGGCTACACCTTC. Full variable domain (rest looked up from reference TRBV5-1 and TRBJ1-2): KAGVTQTPRYLIKTRGQQVTLSCSPISGHRSVSWYQQTPGQGLQFLFEYFSETQRNKGNFPGRFSGRQFSNSRSEMNVSTLELGDSALYLCASSLTGSNYGYTFGSGTRLTVV.

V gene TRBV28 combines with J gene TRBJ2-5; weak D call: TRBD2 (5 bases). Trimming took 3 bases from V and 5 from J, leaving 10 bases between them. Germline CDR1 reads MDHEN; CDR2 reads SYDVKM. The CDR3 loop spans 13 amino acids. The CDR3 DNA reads TGTGCCAGCAGTTTGATTAGAGGGGAGACCCAGTACTTC. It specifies CASSLIRGETQYF. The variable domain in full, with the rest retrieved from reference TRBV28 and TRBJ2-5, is DVKVTQSSRYLVKRTGEKVFLECVQDMDHENMFWYRQDPGLGLRLIYFSYDVKMKEKGDIPEGYSVSREKKERFSLILESASTNQTSMYLCASSLIRGETQYFGPGTRLLVL.

The CDR3 loop reads CASTWGAGETQYF. DNA of the CDR3: TGTGCCTCAACCTGGGGGGCTGGAGAGACCCAGTACTTC. The chain recombines TRBV6-5 with TRBJ2-5, with D perhaps TRBD1 or TRBD2 (6 bases each). CDR3 size: 13 residues. The V gene lost 11 bases and the J gene lost 4 bases, with 17 bases spanning the gap. CDR1 and CDR2 from the germline V gene are MNHEY and SVGAGI.

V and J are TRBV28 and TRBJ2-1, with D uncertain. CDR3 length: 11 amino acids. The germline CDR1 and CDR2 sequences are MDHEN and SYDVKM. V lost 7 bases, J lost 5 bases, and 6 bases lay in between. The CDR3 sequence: CASTGDNEQFF. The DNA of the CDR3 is TGTGCCAGCACTGGTGACAATGAGCAGTTCTTC.

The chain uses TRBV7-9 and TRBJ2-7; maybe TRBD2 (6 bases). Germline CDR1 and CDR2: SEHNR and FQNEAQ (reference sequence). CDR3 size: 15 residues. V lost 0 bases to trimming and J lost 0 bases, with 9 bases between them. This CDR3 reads CASSLAEGHSYEQYF. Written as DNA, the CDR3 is TGTGCCAGCAGCTTAGCGGAGGGTCACTCCTACGAGCAGTACTTC.

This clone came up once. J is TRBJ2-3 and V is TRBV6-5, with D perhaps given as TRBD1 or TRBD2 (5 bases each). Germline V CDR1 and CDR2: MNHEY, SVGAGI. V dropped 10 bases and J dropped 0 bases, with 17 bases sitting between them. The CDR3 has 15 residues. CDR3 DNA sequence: TGTGCCACCCACAAATACAGGACTAGCACAGATACGCAGTATTTT. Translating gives CATHKYRTSTDTQYF.

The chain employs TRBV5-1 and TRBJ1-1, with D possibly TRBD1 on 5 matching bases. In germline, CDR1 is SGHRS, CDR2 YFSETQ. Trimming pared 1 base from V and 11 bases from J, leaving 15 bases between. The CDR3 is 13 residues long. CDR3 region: CASSLSGARVAFF. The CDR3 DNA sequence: TGCGCCAGCAGCTTGTCCGGGGCCCGCGTGGCTTTCTTT.

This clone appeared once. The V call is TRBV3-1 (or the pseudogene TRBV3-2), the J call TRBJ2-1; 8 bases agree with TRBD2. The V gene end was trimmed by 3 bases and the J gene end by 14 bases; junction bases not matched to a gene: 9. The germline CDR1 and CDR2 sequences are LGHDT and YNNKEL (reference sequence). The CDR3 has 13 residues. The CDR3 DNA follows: TGTGCCAGCAGCCATAAGCCTGGGACTAGTAAGTTCTTC. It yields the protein CASSHKPGTSKFF.

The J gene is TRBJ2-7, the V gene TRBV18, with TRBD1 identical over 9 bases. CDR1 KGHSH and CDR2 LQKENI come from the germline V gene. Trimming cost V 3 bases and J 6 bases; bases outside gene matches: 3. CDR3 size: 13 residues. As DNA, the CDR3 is TGTGCCAGCTCACCGCGGACAGGGGTCGAGCAGTACTTC. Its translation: CASSPRTGVEQYF.

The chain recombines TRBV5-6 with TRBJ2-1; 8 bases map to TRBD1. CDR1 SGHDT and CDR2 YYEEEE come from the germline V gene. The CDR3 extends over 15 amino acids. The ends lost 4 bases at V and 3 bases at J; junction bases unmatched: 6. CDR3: CASSRPGGIYNEQFF. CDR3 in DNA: TGTGCCAGCAGCCGTCCAGGGGGCATCTACAATGAGCAGTTCTTC.

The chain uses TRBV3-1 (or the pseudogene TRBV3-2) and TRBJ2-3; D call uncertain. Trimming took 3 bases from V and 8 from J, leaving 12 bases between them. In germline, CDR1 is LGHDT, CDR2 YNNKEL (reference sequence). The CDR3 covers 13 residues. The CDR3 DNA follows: TGTGCCAGCAGCCAGAGAGCCCCCGGTACGCAGTATTTT. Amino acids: CASSQRAPGTQYF.

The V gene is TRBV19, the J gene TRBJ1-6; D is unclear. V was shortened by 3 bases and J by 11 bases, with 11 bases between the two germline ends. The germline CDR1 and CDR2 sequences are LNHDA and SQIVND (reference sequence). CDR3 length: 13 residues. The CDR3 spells CASSIRNSAPLHF. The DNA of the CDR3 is TGTGCCAGTAGTATCAGGAATTCAGCACCCCTCCACTTT.

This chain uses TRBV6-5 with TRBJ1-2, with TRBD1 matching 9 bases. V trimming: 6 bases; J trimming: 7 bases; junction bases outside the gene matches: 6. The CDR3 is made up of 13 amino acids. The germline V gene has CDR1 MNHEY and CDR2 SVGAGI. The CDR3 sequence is CASRKQGARGYTF. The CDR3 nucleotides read TGTGCCAGCAGAAAACAGGGGGCCCGTGGCTACACCTTC.